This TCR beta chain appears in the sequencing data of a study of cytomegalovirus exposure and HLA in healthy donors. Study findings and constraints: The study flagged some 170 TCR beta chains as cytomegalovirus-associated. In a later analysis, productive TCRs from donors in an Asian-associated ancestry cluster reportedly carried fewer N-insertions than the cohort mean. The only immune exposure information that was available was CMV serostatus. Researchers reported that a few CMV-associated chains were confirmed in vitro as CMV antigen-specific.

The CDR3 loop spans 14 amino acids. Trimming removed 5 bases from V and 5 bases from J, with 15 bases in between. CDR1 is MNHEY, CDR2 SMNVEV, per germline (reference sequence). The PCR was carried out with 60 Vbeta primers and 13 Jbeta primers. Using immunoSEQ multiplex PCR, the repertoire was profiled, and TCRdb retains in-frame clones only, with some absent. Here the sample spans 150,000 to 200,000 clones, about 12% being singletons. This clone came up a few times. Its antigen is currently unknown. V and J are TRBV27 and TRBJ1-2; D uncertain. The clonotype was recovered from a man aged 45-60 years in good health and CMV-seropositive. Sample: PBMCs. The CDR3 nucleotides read TGTGCCAGCAGTCCGACCTTCTCGGGGTATGGCTACACCTTC. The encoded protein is CASSPTFSGYGYTF.